This T cell receptor (beta chain) appears in the sequencing data of a study of T-cell reconstitution after alpha-beta-depleted transplantation in children. This clonotype occurred a few times. During its preparation, the TCRbeta library received unique molecular identifiers. Via MiXCR, TCRdb re-called the PCR reads, giving one row per CDR3 protein. This sample has hundreds of thousands of distinct CDR3 sequences, with approximately 29% found just once. Germline CDR1 is DFQATT and CDR2 is SNEGSKA (reference sequence). The junction had 6 bases not matched to a gene; V was cut back by 5 bases and J by 5 bases. The CDR3 is made up of 14 amino acids.

The material was PBMCs from the stem cell graft donor, obtained from the stem cell graft. This chain connects TRBV20-1 to TRBJ2-5; 12 bases fit TRBD2. The receptor's source is a human donor who donated a stem cell graft to a child with aplastic anemia. The CDR3 nucleotides read TGCAGTGCTCCCAGACTAGCGGGAGTGGAGACCCAGTACTTC. Amino acids: CSAPRLAGVETQYF.